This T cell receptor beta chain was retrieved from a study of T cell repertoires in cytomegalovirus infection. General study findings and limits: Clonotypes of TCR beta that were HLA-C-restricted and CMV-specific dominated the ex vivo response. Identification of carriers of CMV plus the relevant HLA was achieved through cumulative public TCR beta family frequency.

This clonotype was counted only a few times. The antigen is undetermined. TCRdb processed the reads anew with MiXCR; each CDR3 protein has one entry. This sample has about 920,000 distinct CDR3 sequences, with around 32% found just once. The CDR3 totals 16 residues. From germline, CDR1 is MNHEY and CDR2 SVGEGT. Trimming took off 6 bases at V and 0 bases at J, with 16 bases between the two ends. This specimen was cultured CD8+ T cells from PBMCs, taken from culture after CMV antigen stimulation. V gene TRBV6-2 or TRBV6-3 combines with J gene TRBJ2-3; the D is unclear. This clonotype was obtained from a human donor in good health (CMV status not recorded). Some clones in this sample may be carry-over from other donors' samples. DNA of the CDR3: TGTGCCAGCAGAATACGTGCCGGAACTAGCACAGATACGCAGTATTTT. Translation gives CASRIRAGTSTDTQYF.